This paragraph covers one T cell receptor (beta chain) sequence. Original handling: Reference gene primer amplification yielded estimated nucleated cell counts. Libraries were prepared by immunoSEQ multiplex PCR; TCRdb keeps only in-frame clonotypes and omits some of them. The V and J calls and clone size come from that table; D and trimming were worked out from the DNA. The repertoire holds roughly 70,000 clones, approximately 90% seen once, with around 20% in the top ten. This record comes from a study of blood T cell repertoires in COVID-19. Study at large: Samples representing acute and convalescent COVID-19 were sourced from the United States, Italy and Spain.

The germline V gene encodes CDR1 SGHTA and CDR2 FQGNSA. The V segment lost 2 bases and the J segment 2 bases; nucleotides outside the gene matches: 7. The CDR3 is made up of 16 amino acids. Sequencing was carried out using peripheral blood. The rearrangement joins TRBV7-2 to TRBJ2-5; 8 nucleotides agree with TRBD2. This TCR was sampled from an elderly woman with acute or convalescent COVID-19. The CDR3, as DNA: TGTGCCAGCAGCTTATTCGGGACTAGGCAACAAGAGACCCAGTACTTC. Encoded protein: CASSLFGTRQQETQYF.